Sequencing of this T cell receptor beta chain was carried out in a study of tumor and adjacent non-tumor tissue in lung cancer. This clonotype appeared once. Its specificity is not known. Trimming cost V 7 bases and J 2 bases, with 13 bases left between them. The V gene's germline CDR1 is SGHTA and CDR2 FQGTGA. This CDR3 comprises 14 residues. Study-level findings and limits: Shorter survival was associated with higher TCR diversity in tumors. Normal lung showed higher cumulative top 100 clone frequency than tumor.

The library came from three nested PCR rounds adapted from ARM-PCR protocols. TCRdb called the multiplex PCR reads again in MiXCR, with one record for every CDR3 protein. The top ten hold about 30% of the sample, which has 80,000 to 100,000 distinct CDR3 sequences, less than 85% seen once. The template was RNA from unsorted bulk tissue. More than 3 cm separated this lung sample from the edge of the tumor. The sequenced material came from distant non-tumor lung tissue. This clonotype was obtained from a man in his sixties with small cell lung cancer. J is TRBJ2-3 and V is TRBV7-3; D is uncertain. The CDR3 region has the DNA TGTGCCAGCATCCTCTCGTTAAACACAGATACGCAGTATTTT. Translation: CASILSLNTDTQYF.